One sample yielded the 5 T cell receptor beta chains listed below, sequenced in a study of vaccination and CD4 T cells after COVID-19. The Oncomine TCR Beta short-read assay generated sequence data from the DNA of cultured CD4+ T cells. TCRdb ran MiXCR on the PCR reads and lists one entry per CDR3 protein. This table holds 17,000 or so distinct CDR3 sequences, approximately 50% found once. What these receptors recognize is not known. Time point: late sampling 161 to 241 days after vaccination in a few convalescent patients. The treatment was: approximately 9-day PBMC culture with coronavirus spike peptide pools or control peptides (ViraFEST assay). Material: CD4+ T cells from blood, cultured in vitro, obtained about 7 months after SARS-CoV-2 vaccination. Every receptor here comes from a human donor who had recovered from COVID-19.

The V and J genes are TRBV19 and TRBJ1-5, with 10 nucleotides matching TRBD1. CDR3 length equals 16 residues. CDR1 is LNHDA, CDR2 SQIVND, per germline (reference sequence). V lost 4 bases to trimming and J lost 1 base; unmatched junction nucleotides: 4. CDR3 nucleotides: TGTGCCAGTAGTACTGGGACAGGGGTAAGCAATCAGCCCCAGCATTTT. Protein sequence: CASSTGTGVSNQPQHF.

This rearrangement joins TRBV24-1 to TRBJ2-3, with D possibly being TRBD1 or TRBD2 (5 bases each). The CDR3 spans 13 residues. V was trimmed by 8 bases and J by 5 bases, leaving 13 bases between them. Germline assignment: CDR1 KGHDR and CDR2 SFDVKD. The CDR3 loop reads CATTNGAEDTQYF. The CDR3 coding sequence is TGTGCCACCACCAACGGGGCCGAAGATACGCAGTATTTT.

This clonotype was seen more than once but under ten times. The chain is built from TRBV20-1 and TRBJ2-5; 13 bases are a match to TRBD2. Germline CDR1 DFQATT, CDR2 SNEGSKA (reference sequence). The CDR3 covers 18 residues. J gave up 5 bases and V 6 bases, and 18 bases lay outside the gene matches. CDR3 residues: CSATTGTSGIHVSETQYF. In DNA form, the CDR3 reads TGCAGTGCCACAACCGGGACTAGCGGGATCCATGTGTCGGAGACCCAGTACTTC.

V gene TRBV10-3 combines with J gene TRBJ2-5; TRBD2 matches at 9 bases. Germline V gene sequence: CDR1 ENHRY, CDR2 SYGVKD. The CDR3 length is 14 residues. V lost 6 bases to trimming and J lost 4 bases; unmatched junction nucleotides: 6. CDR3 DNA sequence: TGTGCCATCAGCTCGACTAGCGGACCAGAGACCCAGTACTTC. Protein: CAISSTSGPETQYF.

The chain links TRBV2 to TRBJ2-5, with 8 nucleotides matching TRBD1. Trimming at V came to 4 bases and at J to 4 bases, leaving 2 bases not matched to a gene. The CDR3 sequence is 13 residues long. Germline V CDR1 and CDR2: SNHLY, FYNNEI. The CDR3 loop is CASSGTGRETQYF. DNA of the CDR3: TGTGCCAGCAGTGGGACAGGGCGAGAGACCCAGTACTTC.